These T cell receptor beta chains were read from a single sample in a study of T-cell reconstitution after alpha-beta-depleted transplantation in children. TCRdb passed the PCR reads through MiXCR, listing each CDR3 protein once. The sample shows roughly 250,000 distinct CDR3 sequences, 6.5% to 10% of them seen only once. Sequences were derived from PBMCs, mostly from graft donor cells, sampled 180 days after TCRalphabeta/CD19-depleted stem cell transplant. Every receptor here comes from a male patient between 10 and 17 years old who had a stem cell transplant for acute lymphoblastic leukemia, so the T cells may come from the graft donor. The CDR3 runs from the conserved cysteine through the conserved F or W. The D gene is left open where the match is weak. The size entry is marked missing in some rows and otherwise reads once, few, many or a size class.

v_gene: TRBV12-2
abundance: -
j_gene: TRBJ2-1
d_gene: -
CDR3aa: CASRLRGVREAIYNEQFF
CDR3nt: TGTGCAAGTCGCCTTAGAGGGGTACGGGAGGCCATCTACAATGAGCAGTTCTTC

v_gene: TRBV29-1
abundance: many
j_gene: TRBJ1-2
d_gene: -
CDR3aa: CSAPLRGGRNYGYTF
CDR3nt: TGCAGCGCACCCCTGCGCGGGGGCAGAAACTATGGCTACACCTTC

v_gene: TRBV10-3
abundance: many
j_gene: TRBJ1-3
d_gene: -
CDR3aa: CATEGWSGNTIYF
CDR3nt: TGTGCCACCGAGGGGTGGTCTGGAAACACCATATATTTT

v_gene: TRBV11-2
abundance: many
j_gene: TRBJ2-3
d_gene: -
CDR3aa: CASSLDETGRTDTQYF
CDR3nt: TGTGCCAGCAGCTTAGATGAGACAGGGAGGACAGATACGCAGTATTTT

v_gene: TRBV18
abundance: many
j_gene: TRBJ2-3
d_gene: TRBD2
CDR3aa: CASSPSGLAGDTQYF
CDR3nt: TGTGCCAGCTCACCAAGTGGACTAGCGGGAGATACGCAGTATTTT

v_gene: TRBV18
abundance: many
j_gene: TRBJ2-7
d_gene: -
CDR3aa: CASSPGPVVGYEQYF
CDR3nt: TGTGCCAGCTCACCAGGGCCAGTCGTGGGCTACGAGCAGTACTTC

v_gene: TRBV29-1
abundance: -
j_gene: TRBJ1-3
d_gene: -
CDR3aa: CSVEDGLQGGNTIYF
CDR3nt: TGCAGCGTTGAAGACGGACTGCAAGGAGGAAACACCATATATTTT

v_gene: TRBV29-1
abundance: many
j_gene: TRBJ2-2
d_gene: -
CDR3aa: CSVRYTGELFF
CDR3nt: TGCAGCGTGAGGTACACCGGGGAGCTGTTTTTT

v_gene: TRBV7-2
abundance: many
j_gene: TRBJ2-7
d_gene: TRBD2
CDR3aa: CASSFSGSGEQYF
CDR3nt: TGTGCCAGCAGCTTTAGCGGGAGCGGCGAGCAGTACTTC

v_gene: TRBV20-1
abundance: many
j_gene: TRBJ1-5
d_gene: -
CDR3aa: CSARHLTGNQPQHF
CDR3nt: TGCAGTGCTAGACACCTAACGGGCAATCAGCCCCAGCATTTT

v_gene: TRBV11-2
abundance: many
j_gene: TRBJ1-1
d_gene: -
CDR3aa: CASRDRNAGNTEAFF
CDR3nt: TGTGCCAGCAGAGACAGGAACGCGGGGAACACTGAAGCTTTCTTT

v_gene: TRBV10-2
abundance: many
j_gene: TRBJ2-2
d_gene: -
CDR3aa: CASSWGLGGSGELFF
CDR3nt: TGCGCCAGCAGTTGGGGGCTGGGAGGGTCCGGGGAGCTGTTTTTT

v_gene: TRBV24-1
abundance: -
j_gene: TRBJ2-3
d_gene: -
CDR3aa: CATSDLPAEVGTDTQYF
CDR3nt: TGTGCCACCAGTGATTTACCAGCGGAGGTTGGCACAGATACGCAGTATTTT

v_gene: TRBV4-3
abundance: many
j_gene: TRBJ2-1
d_gene: -
CDR3aa: CASSSTDGWEQFF
CDR3nt: TGCGCCAGCAGCTCCACGGATGGGTGGGAGCAGTTCTTC

v_gene: TRBV28
abundance: many
j_gene: TRBJ2-1
d_gene: TRBD2
CDR3aa: CASSFLPGLEFSNEQFF
CDR3nt: TGTGCCAGCAGTTTTTTACCGGGACTAGAGTTTAGCAATGAGCAGTTCTTC

v_gene: TRBV4-3
abundance: many
j_gene: TRBJ2-3
d_gene: -
CDR3aa: CASSPGARTLLTSTDTQYF
CDR3nt: TGCGCCAGCAGCCCGGGAGCTAGGACACTCCTCACTAGCACAGATACGCAGTATTTT

v_gene: TRBV10-1
abundance: many
j_gene: TRBJ2-7
d_gene: -
CDR3aa: CASSEGRGYSYEQYF
CDR3nt: TGCGCCAGCAGTGAGGGGCGAGGGTATTCCTACGAGCAGTACTTC

v_gene: TRBV3-1
abundance: many
j_gene: TRBJ2-7
d_gene: -
CDR3aa: CASSQDPLTGIYEQYF
CDR3nt: TGTGCCAGCAGCCAAGACCCCCTCACAGGGATCTACGAGCAGTACTTC

v_gene: TRBV28
abundance: many
j_gene: TRBJ1-5
d_gene: -
CDR3aa: CASSFWQGKGQPQHF
CDR3nt: TGTGCCAGCAGTTTTTGGCAGGGAAAGGGTCAGCCCCAGCATTTT

v_gene: TRBV20-1
abundance: many
j_gene: TRBJ2-3
d_gene: TRBD2
CDR3aa: CSAPTSGWGTQYF
CDR3nt: TGCAGTGCTCCGACTAGCGGGTGGGGTACGCAGTATTTT

v_gene: TRBV11-2
abundance: -
j_gene: TRBJ2-7
d_gene: TRBD2
CDR3aa: CASSYWTSGGSYEQYF
CDR3nt: TGTGCCAGCAGCTACTGGACTAGCGGGGGTTCCTACGAGCAGTACTTC

v_gene: TRBV12-3/TRBV12-4
abundance: few
j_gene: TRBJ1-5
d_gene: -
CDR3aa: CASSSPGKPQHF
CDR3nt: TGTGCCAGCAGTTCCCCAGGGAAGCCCCAGCATTTT

v_gene: TRBV11-2
abundance: many
j_gene: TRBJ1-5
d_gene: -
CDR3aa: CASSLEAGSNQPQHF
CDR3nt: TGTGCCAGCAGCTTAGAGGCCGGTTCCAATCAGCCCCAGCATTTT

v_gene: TRBV4-1
abundance: many
j_gene: TRBJ2-7
d_gene: TRBD1
CDR3aa: CASSPLPGQGYEQYF
CDR3nt: TGCGCCAGCAGCCCCCTACCGGGACAGGGGTACGAGCAGTACTTC

v_gene: TRBV3-1
abundance: many
j_gene: TRBJ2-1
d_gene: TRBD2
CDR3aa: CASSPGGLAAYNEQFF
CDR3nt: TGTGCCAGCAGCCCGGGGGGGCTAGCGGCTTACAATGAGCAGTTCTTC

v_gene: TRBV7-2
abundance: many
j_gene: TRBJ2-1
d_gene: -
CDR3aa: CASSYPRWRSYNEQFF
CDR3nt: TGTGCCAGCAGCTACCCCCGATGGAGGTCCTACAATGAGCAGTTCTTC

v_gene: TRBV14
abundance: many
j_gene: TRBJ1-1
d_gene: -
CDR3aa: CASSQWYSEAFF
CDR3nt: TGTGCCAGCAGCCAATGGTACTCTGAAGCTTTCTTT

v_gene: TRBV6-2/TRBV6-3
abundance: -
j_gene: TRBJ1-5
d_gene: -
CDR3aa: CASSYGEQNSNQPQHF
CDR3nt: TGTGCCAGCAGTTACGGGGAACAGAATAGCAATCAGCCCCAGCATTTT

v_gene: TRBV3-1
abundance: many
j_gene: TRBJ2-7
d_gene: -
CDR3aa: CASSQPARGGSYEQYF
CDR3nt: TGTGCCAGCAGCCAACCCGCCAGGGGGGGCTCCTACGAGCAGTACTTC

v_gene: TRBV6-6
abundance: many
j_gene: TRBJ2-3
d_gene: -
CDR3aa: CASRRIRTDTQYF
CDR3nt: TGTGCCAGCAGACGCATTCGGACAGATACGCAGTATTTT

v_gene: TRBV12-3/TRBV12-4
abundance: many
j_gene: TRBJ2-7
d_gene: TRBD1
CDR3aa: CASSPRQGLPYEQYF
CDR3nt: TGTGCCAGCAGTCCACGACAGGGTTTGCCCTACGAGCAGTACTTC

v_gene: TRBV6-2/TRBV6-3
abundance: many
j_gene: TRBJ1-2
d_gene: -
CDR3aa: CASSLMRFGYTF
CDR3nt: TGTGCCAGCAGTTTAATGCGGTTTGGCTACACCTTC

v_gene: TRBV10-3
abundance: many
j_gene: TRBJ2-7
d_gene: -
CDR3aa: CAISTSTPTVDGEQYF
CDR3nt: TGTGCCATCAGTACCAGCACTCCGACAGTGGATGGCGAGCAGTACTTC

v_gene: TRBV4-3
abundance: many
j_gene: TRBJ1-4
d_gene: TRBD1
CDR3aa: CASSYGTGGEKLFF
CDR3nt: TGCGCCAGCAGCTACGGGACAGGGGGTGAAAAACTGTTTTTT

v_gene: TRBV6-5
abundance: many
j_gene: TRBJ2-3
d_gene: -
CDR3aa: CASSSNWGSTDTQYF
CDR3nt: TGTGCCAGCAGTTCCAACTGGGGAAGCACAGATACGCAGTATTTT

v_gene: TRBV7-6
abundance: many
j_gene: TRBJ1-6
d_gene: -
CDR3aa: CASSLQQGGNSPLHF
CDR3nt: TGTGCCAGCAGCTTACAACAGGGAGGAAATTCACCCCTCCACTTT

v_gene: TRBV24-1
abundance: many
j_gene: TRBJ1-2
d_gene: TRBD1
CDR3aa: CATSDPGQGDNYGYTF
CDR3nt: TGTGCCACCAGTGATCCGGGACAGGGGGATAACTATGGCTACACCTTC

v_gene: TRBV2
abundance: few
j_gene: TRBJ2-3
d_gene: -
CDR3aa: CASPLLGSTDTQYF
CDR3nt: TGTGCCAGCCCACTATTGGGTAGCACAGATACGCAGTATTTT

v_gene: TRBV28
abundance: many
j_gene: TRBJ2-7
d_gene: TRBD2
CDR3aa: CASSNPGLAREQYF
CDR3nt: TGTGCCAGCTCTAACCCGGGACTAGCCCGCGAGCAGTACTTC

v_gene: TRBV6-5
abundance: many
j_gene: TRBJ2-3
d_gene: TRBD1
CDR3aa: CASSWDRGPDTQYF
CDR3nt: TGTGCCAGCAGTTGGGACAGGGGGCCGGATACGCAGTATTTT

v_gene: TRBV7-2
abundance: many
j_gene: TRBJ2-3
d_gene: TRBD1
CDR3aa: CASSSRTGWDTQYF
CDR3nt: TGTGCCAGCAGCTCGAGGACAGGGTGGGATACGCAGTATTTT

v_gene: TRBV5-1
abundance: -
j_gene: TRBJ1-1
d_gene: TRBD1
CDR3aa: CASSWTGPEGAFF
CDR3nt: TGCGCCAGCAGCTGGACAGGGCCCGAGGGAGCTTTCTTT

v_gene: TRBV7-2
abundance: many
j_gene: TRBJ1-1
d_gene: TRBD1
CDR3aa: CASSLQGAERTEAFF
CDR3nt: TGTGCCAGCAGCTTACAGGGGGCTGAGAGAACTGAAGCTTTCTTT

v_gene: TRBV7-9
abundance: many
j_gene: TRBJ2-3
d_gene: TRBD2
CDR3aa: CAREQASGATDTQYF
CDR3nt: TGTGCCAGGGAACAGGCTAGCGGAGCCACAGATACGCAGTATTTT

v_gene: TRBV3-1
abundance: many
j_gene: TRBJ1-3
d_gene: -
CDR3aa: CASSQDTMGSGNTIYF
CDR3nt: TGTGCCAGCAGCCAAGATACGATGGGGTCCGGAAACACCATATATTTT

v_gene: TRBV7-6
abundance: few
j_gene: TRBJ2-1
d_gene: -
CDR3aa: CASSLQAWRTQRQNEQFF
CDR3nt: TGTGCCAGCAGCTTACAAGCGTGGAGGACCCAGAGGCAGAATGAGCAGTTCTTC

v_gene: TRBV7-9
abundance: -
j_gene: TRBJ1-1
d_gene: -
CDR3aa: CASSFRGFPEGNTEAFF
CDR3nt: TGTGCCAGCAGCTTTAGAGGGTTCCCGGAGGGGAACACTGAAGCTTTCTTT

v_gene: TRBV29-1
abundance: many
j_gene: TRBJ2-3
d_gene: -
CDR3aa: CSVRRDLPRPDTQYF
CDR3nt: TGCAGCGTCCGAAGGGACCTCCCTCGTCCGGATACGCAGTATTTT

v_gene: TRBV6-1
abundance: many
j_gene: TRBJ1-2
d_gene: -
CDR3aa: CASSYGGYTF
CDR3nt: TGTGCCAGCAGTTATGGGGGCTACACCTTC

v_gene: TRBV6-5
abundance: many
j_gene: TRBJ2-4
d_gene: -
CDR3aa: CASSYYFGILGENIQYF
CDR3nt: TGTGCCAGCAGTTACTACTTCGGCATCCTAGGGGAAAACATTCAGTACTTC

v_gene: TRBV28
abundance: many
j_gene: TRBJ2-5
d_gene: TRBD2
CDR3aa: CASSRLAGKETQYF
CDR3nt: TGTGCCAGCAGCCGACTAGCGGGTAAAGAGACCCAGTACTTC

v_gene: TRBV20-1
abundance: many
j_gene: TRBJ1-4
d_gene: -
CDR3aa: CSALHPTAVNEKLFF
CDR3nt: TGCAGTGCTCTCCATCCCACGGCAGTTAATGAAAAACTGTTTTTT

v_gene: TRBV9
abundance: many
j_gene: TRBJ1-5
d_gene: -
CDR3aa: CASSVATGGPQHF
CDR3nt: TGTGCCAGCAGCGTAGCTACGGGGGGTCCCCAGCATTTT

v_gene: TRBV24-1
abundance: few
j_gene: TRBJ2-1
d_gene: -
CDR3aa: CATSDSGDRDNEQFF
CDR3nt: TGTGCCACCAGTGATTCCGGAGACCGAGACAATGAGCAGTTCTTC

v_gene: TRBV20-1
abundance: many
j_gene: TRBJ2-4
d_gene: -
CDR3aa: CSADRAAKNIQYF
CDR3nt: TGCAGTGCTGACCGGGCGGCCAAAAACATTCAGTACTTC

v_gene: TRBV20-1
abundance: many
j_gene: TRBJ1-4
d_gene: -
CDR3aa: CSALTHEKLFF
CDR3nt: TGCAGTGCTTTGACCCACGAAAAACTGTTTTTT

v_gene: TRBV6-5
abundance: -
j_gene: TRBJ2-7
d_gene: TRBD2
CDR3aa: CASSWGGEGYEQYF
CDR3nt: TGTGCCAGCAGTTGGGGGGGGGAGGGTTACGAGCAGTACTTC

v_gene: TRBV6-1
abundance: many
j_gene: TRBJ2-4
d_gene: -
CDR3aa: CASSPSPTGQLAKNIQYF
CDR3nt: TGTGCCAGCAGTCCATCCCCCACAGGTCAACTAGCCAAAAACATTCAGTACTTC

v_gene: TRBV7-6
abundance: many
j_gene: TRBJ2-3
d_gene: -
CDR3aa: CASSLDATDTQYF
CDR3nt: TGTGCCAGCAGCTTAGATGCCACAGATACGCAGTATTTT